Listed here is a single TCR beta chain. The germline V and J ends were trimmed by 0 bases and 0 bases, with 9 bases remaining between them. This CDR3 has 15 residues. Germline V gene sequence: CDR1 LGHNA, CDR2 YNFKEQ. Semi-nested PCR with Nested Universal Primer A followed constant-region reverse priming of full-length variable regions. TCRdb used MiXCR to reprocess the 5' RACE reads, holding one entry per CDR3 protein. Of about 62,000 distinct CDR3 sequences in the sample, roughly 30% were seen once. The origin of this receptor is a female donor with breast cancer. Sequenced material: tumor-infiltrating naive CD4+ T cells sorted from the breast tumor. As for subset: naive CD4+ T cells, CD4+CD45RA+CD25-. The V gene is TRBV4-2, the J gene TRBJ2-7; D possibly corresponds to TRBD2 (6 bases). The CDR3 protein is CASSQDYGSSYEQYF. The CDR3 DNA is TGTGCCAGCAGCCAAGACTACGGGAGCTCCTACGAGCAGTACTTC.